Shown below are 27 T cell receptor beta chains from a single sample sequenced in a study of T-cell memory formation after mild COVID-19. TCRdb ran MiXCR on the 5' RACE reads and lists one entry per CDR3 protein. This sample has roughly 560,000 distinct CDR3 sequences, with roughly 22% found just once. What was sequenced was PBMCs or a T cell subset sorted from them (not recorded which). These TCRs come from an adult woman who had mild COVID-19 (a few samples of this study predate the infection). Cell type and time point are not known.

CDR3 region: CAAGTNSYEQYF. The CDR3, as DNA: TGTGCCGCTGGCACTAATTCCTACGAGCAGTACTTC. This chain connects TRBV24-1 to TRBJ2-7; D remains unclear. The CDR3 has 12 amino acids. Trimming took off 12 bases at V and 1 base at J, with 12 bases between the two ends. CDR1 is KGHDR and CDR2 is SFDVKD in the germline V gene.

In this sample, this clonotype turned up a few times. The rearrangement links TRBV13 to TRBJ2-5, with 10 bases that match TRBD2. The V gene's germline CDR1 is PRHDT and CDR2 FYEKMQ (reference sequence). The CDR3 totals 15 residues. Germline trimming cut 7 bases from V and 0 bases from J; bases unmatched to any gene: 5. The CDR3 coding sequence is TGTGCCAGCACTCGTAGCGGGGGGCACCAAGAGACCCAGTACTTC. The encoded protein is CASTRSGGHQETQYF.

The chain links TRBV6-5 to TRBJ1-1; D perhaps matches TRBD1 (5 bases). This CDR3 contains 12 residues. Germline V gives CDR1 MNHEY, CDR2 SVGAGI. Between the trimmed V and J ends, which lost 5 bases and 6 bases, there was a span of 10 bases. The CDR3 region is CASSTSGAEAFF. The DNA of the CDR3 is TGTGCCAGCAGTACCTCGGGGGCTGAAGCTTTCTTT.

This clonotype appeared a few times. V is TRBV3-1 and J is TRBJ2-5, with D unclear. The germline V gene has CDR1 LGHDT and CDR2 YNNKEL (reference sequence). Trimming cost V 5 bases and J 5 bases, with 3 bases left between them. The CDR3 covers 10 residues. The CDR3 region is CASSDETQYF. As DNA, the CDR3 is TGTGCCAGCAGCGATGAGACCCAGTACTTC.

The chain is built from TRBV5-1 and TRBJ1-4; D is possibly TRBD1 (5 bases). The V end lost 0 bases, the J end lost 3 bases, and 12 bases lay between the germline ends. The CDR3 is 16 residues long. CDR1 is SGHRS, CDR2 YFSETQ, per germline. The CDR3 region has the DNA TGCGCCAGCAGCTTGGATCCGCAGGGAGCTAATGAAAAACTGTTTTTT. Amino acid sequence: CASSLDPQGANEKLFF.

This clonotype was seen a few times. This chain joins TRBV11-2 and TRBJ2-2; D gene unclear. Per the germline V gene, CDR1 is SGHAT and CDR2 is FQNNGV. Trimming cost V 5 bases and J 5 bases, with 12 bases left between them. This CDR3 region has 14 residues. CDR3 region: CASSRPFGTGELFF. CDR3 bases: TGTGCCAGCAGCCGCCCTTTCGGAACCGGGGAGCTGTTTTTT.

This clonotype was detected many times. The chain employs TRBV6-2 or TRBV6-3 and TRBJ2-5, with 13 bases fitting TRBD2. The CDR3 spans 16 residues. J gave up 5 bases and V 5 bases, and 8 bases lay outside the gene matches. Germline V gene data show CDR1 as MNHEY and CDR2 as SVGEGT. DNA of the CDR3: TGTGCCAGCAGTGAAGGACTAGCGGGGGTGTGGGAGACCCAGTACTTC. Translation gives CASSEGLAGVWETQYF.

The genes are TRBV2 and TRBJ1-2; possibly TRBD1 for D (5 bases). V was cut by 3 bases and J by 0 bases, with 11 bases left in between. The CDR3 is 15 residues long. CDR1 and CDR2 from the germline V gene are SNHLY and FYNNEI. This chain's CDR3 is CASSDYDSSNYGYTF. The CDR3 nucleotides read TGTGCCAGCAGTGATTACGACAGCTCTAACTATGGCTACACCTTC.

This clonotype was recorded once. The chain employs TRBV5-1 and TRBJ1-4; the match to TRBD1 covers 8 bases. The CDR3 sequence is 13 residues long. Trimming cost V 4 bases and J 6 bases; bases outside gene matches: 2. Looked up from germline, CDR1 is SGHRS and CDR2 is YFSETQ. The CDR3 loop is CASSTTGDEKLFF. The CDR3, as DNA: TGCGCCAGCAGCACGACAGGGGATGAAAAACTGTTTTTT.

The CDR3 DNA sequence: TGCGCCAGCTCACAGGACAGCACCGGGGAGCTGTTTTTT. The encoded protein is CASSQDSTGELFF. The chain combines TRBV5-1 with TRBJ2-2; maybe TRBD1 (6 bases). The CDR3 is made up of 13 amino acids. V was trimmed by 7 bases and J by 4 bases, leaving 11 bases between them. Germline V CDR1 and CDR2: SGHRS, YFSETQ.

A few counts support this clonotype. The J gene is TRBJ2-1, the V gene TRBV7-8; D uncertain. The CDR3 length is 13 residues. Between the trimmed V and J ends, which lost 2 bases and 7 bases, there was a span of 9 bases. CDR1 SGHVS and CDR2 FQNEAQ come from the germline V gene. CDR3 region: CASSLQWANEQFF. The DNA of the CDR3 is TGTGCCAGCAGCTTACAGTGGGCAAATGAGCAGTTCTTC.

The V and J genes are TRBV29-1 and TRBJ2-7; TRBD2 is a possible D gene (6 bases). V was trimmed by 7 bases and J by 2 bases, leaving 15 bases between them. Germline CDR1 is SQVTM and CDR2 is ANQGSEA. This CDR3 region has 13 residues. In DNA, the CDR3 is TGCAGCGCCCTAGCGACTGAGACCTACGAGCAGTACTTC. As protein: CSALATETYEQYF.

The CDR3 coding sequence is TGTGCCAGCAGCTTAATGAGCCGCGGGAATAGGGTAAAGACCCAGTACTTC. Protein sequence: CASSLMSRGNRVKTQYF. The chain joins TRBV7-2 to TRBJ2-5; D may be TRBD2 (6 bases). The germline V gene encodes CDR1 SGHTA and CDR2 FQGNSA. V was pared by 2 bases and J by 6 bases, with 22 bases between. This CDR3 contains 17 residues.

The chain is built from TRBV20-1 and TRBJ1-1; D gene unclear. This CDR3 contains 9 residues. Germline V gene data show CDR1 as DFQATT and CDR2 as SNEGSKA (reference sequence). The CDR3 is CRGNTEAFF. The CDR3 DNA is TGCAGAGGGAACACTGAAGCTTTCTTT.

This clonotype showed up just a few times. CDR3 bases: TGTGCCAGCAGCTCCCAGGACTTCGGAGATTCACCCCTCCACTTT. This codes for CASSSQDFGDSPLHF. The chain recombines TRBV7-9 with TRBJ1-6, with unresolved D. The CDR3 contains 15 residues. The germline V gene encodes CDR1 SEHNR and CDR2 FQNEAQ (reference sequence). With 4 bases removed from V and 8 bases from J, the gap between germline ends came to 15 bases. Drawing the rest from reference TRBV7-9 and TRBJ1-6, the complete variable domain is DTGVSQNPRHKITKRGQNVTFRCDPISEHNRLYWYRQTLGQGPEFLTYFQNEAQLEKSRLLSDRFSAERPKGSFSTLEIQRTEQGDSAMYLCASSSQDFGDSPLHFGNGTRLTVT.

In nucleotides, the CDR3 is TGTGCCAGTAGTAGCGTCGGGGAGCTGTTTTTT. Translated, it gives CASSSVGELFF. The chain couples TRBV19 to TRBJ2-2, with unresolved D. Germline values: CDR1 LNHDA, CDR2 SQIVND (reference sequence). V lost 4 bases and J lost 7, with 4 bases in between. This CDR3 is built from 11 residues.

This clonotype was counted only a few times. The chain employs TRBV4-3 and TRBJ2-1, with 13 bases aligning to TRBD2. The CDR3 is 17 amino acids. CDR1 and CDR2 (germline): LGHNA, YSLEER. The junction had 5 bases not matched to a gene; V was cut back by 6 bases and J by 0 bases. This CDR3 reads CASSTGTSGNSYNEQFF. For the CDR3, the DNA is TGCGCCAGCAGTACCGGGACTAGCGGGAACTCCTACAATGAGCAGTTCTTC.

This clonotype showed up just a few times. This chain joins TRBV3-1 and TRBJ2-7, with D perhaps matching TRBD2 (5 bases). Trimming cost V 2 bases and J 2 bases, with 13 bases left between them. CDR1 and CDR2 from the germline V gene are LGHDT and YNNKEL (reference sequence). This CDR3 spans 15 amino acids. CDR3 protein: CASSQPSHGTYEQYF. DNA for the CDR3: TGTGCCAGCAGCCAACCCTCTCACGGGACCTACGAGCAGTACTTC.

In this sample, this clonotype turned up a few times. The chain employs TRBV7-9 and TRBJ2-7, with 8 bases that match TRBD2. Losses at the gene ends were 4 bases for V and 8 bases for J; bases not matched to a gene: 13. In germline, CDR1 is SEHNR, CDR2 FQNEAQ (reference sequence). The CDR3 sequence is 15 residues long. CDR3 DNA: TGTGCCAGCAGCTCCTTAGCGGGACCTGGGCTGCAGCAGTACTTC. It specifies CASSSLAGPGLQQYF.

Comments on this clonotype: A much larger clone sits a single nucleotide away, making a read error possible. This sequence joins TRBV5-5 and TRBJ2-7, with 11 bases fitting TRBD1. The CDR3 has 13 amino acids. V shed 7 bases, J shed 0 bases, and the junction held 0 bases outside the gene matches. Germline V gene sequence: CDR1 SGHKS, CDR2 YYEKEE (reference sequence). The CDR3 DNA reads as TGTGCCAGCGGGACAGGGGGCTCCTACGAGCAGTACTTC. It yields the protein CASGTGGSYEQYF.

The chain carries TRBV6-5 and TRBJ2-7; D might be TRBD2 (5 bases). The CDR3 spans 13 residues. V lost 3 bases to trimming and J lost 5 bases, with 11 bases between them. The V gene's germline CDR1 is MNHEY and CDR2 SVGAGI. CDR3 sequence: CASSYGEEDEQYF. In DNA form, the CDR3 reads TGTGCCAGCAGTTATGGAGAGGAGGACGAGCAGTACTTC.

This clonotype was seen more than once but under ten times. CDR3 loop: CATRGLHEQFF. In nucleotides, the CDR3 is TGTGCCACACGGGGACTCCATGAGCAGTTCTTC. The chain joins TRBV10-3 to TRBJ2-1, with a weak D call TRBD2 (6 bases). The CDR3 is made up of 11 amino acids. Per germline, CDR1 ENHRY and CDR2 SYGVKD. V lost 10 bases and J 8 bases, leaving 12 bases between the germline ends.

This clonotype was picked up one time. The chain uses TRBV11-3 and TRBJ1-1; D not certain. The germline V gene encodes CDR1 SGHNT and CDR2 YENEEA. This CDR3 has 13 residues. Trimming stripped 4 bases from V and 6 bases from J, with 12 bases between. CDR3 in DNA: TGTGCCAGCAGCTCAGAAGGGTATTCTGAAGCTTTCTTT. It encodes CASSSEGYSEAFF.

This clonotype turned up a few times. The V and J genes are TRBV9 and TRBJ2-5; D not certain. Looked up from germline, CDR1 is SGDLS and CDR2 is YYNGEE. The CDR3 contains 16 residues. V was trimmed by 0 bases and J by 2 bases, leaving 14 bases between them. CDR3 amino acids: CASSVGSRGVQETQYF. The CDR3, as DNA: TGTGCCAGCAGCGTAGGAAGTAGAGGCGTTCAAGAGACCCAGTACTTC.

The chain couples TRBV6-5 to TRBJ1-1; the D is unclear. The CDR3 runs to 13 residues. From germline, CDR1 is MNHEY and CDR2 SVGAGI. Trimming cost V 7 bases and J 1 base, with 10 bases left between them. CDR3 sequence: CASTGPRNTEAFF. CDR3 in DNA: TGTGCCAGCACTGGACCGAGGAACACTGAAGCTTTCTTT.

This clonotype was recorded a few times. The chain carries TRBV19 and TRBJ2-1; no definite D call. Germline CDR1 is LNHDA and CDR2 is SQIVND (reference sequence). This CDR3 comprises 13 residues. As DNA, the CDR3 is TGTGGGGCGAGGCCTAGCTCCTACAATGAGCAGTTCTTC. As protein: CGARPSSYNEQFF.

The chain employs TRBV7-2 and TRBJ2-5; D might be TRBD1 (6 bases). CDR3 size: 16 residues. Germline values: CDR1 SGHTA, CDR2 FQGNSA. Trimming removed 1 base at V and 2 bases at J, with 14 bases between. The CDR3 reads CASSLGAGASQETQYF. CDR3 nucleotide sequence: TGTGCCAGCAGCTTAGGGGCAGGGGCTTCGCAAGAGACCCAGTACTTC.